These 28 T cell receptor beta chains were sequenced from one sample in a study of shared clonotypes between healthy human individuals. The data were produced by immunoSEQ multiplex PCR, yet TCRdb's version contains in-frame clones alone and is incomplete. The sample has approximately 100,000 clones; 67% are singletons. Sequencing was done on a sample of memory CD8+ T cells sorted from blood. Subset given: CD45RO+ cells pooled with CCR7-negative TemRA cells. These receptors were collected from a woman aged 25 to 39 in good health.

The table lists this clone with a count of one. V gene TRBV29-1 combines with J gene TRBJ2-5; possibly TRBD1 or TRBD2 for D (5 bases each). Gene TRBJ2-7 matches the end of the DNA better, so the J call may be wrong. The CDR3 extends over 11 amino acids. Per the germline V gene, CDR1 is SQVTM and CDR2 is ANQGSEA. This CDR3 reads CSGEWGYEQYF. The CDR3 region has the DNA TGCAGCGGGGAATGGGGGTACGAGCAGTACTTC.

V and J are TRBV29-1 and TRBJ2-2, with D perhaps TRBD2 (5 bases). V dropped 6 bases and J dropped 5 bases, with 13 bases sitting between them. The CDR3 spans 13 residues. Germline V gives CDR1 SQVTM, CDR2 ANQGSEA. The CDR3 is CSVFGDVTGELFF. CDR3 coding DNA: TGCAGCGTCTTCGGGGATGTTACCGGGGAGCTGTTTTTT.

This clone appeared a few times. The V gene is TRBV19, the J gene TRBJ2-5; 13 nucleotides align to TRBD2. Per the germline V gene, CDR1 is LNHDA and CDR2 is SQIVND (reference sequence). The CDR3 loop spans 14 amino acids. With 7 bases clipped from V and 9 bases from J, the junction kept 8 bases outside the gene matches. In DNA, the CDR3 is TGTGCCAGTACTGGACTAGCGGGAGTTGAGGCCCAGTACTTC. Translation gives CASTGLAGVEAQYF.

The chain recombines TRBV5-1 with TRBJ2-1; the D gene could be TRBD1 or TRBD2 (7 bases each). CDR1 is SGHRS, CDR2 YFSETQ, per germline. The CDR3 totals 15 residues. Trimming stripped 3 bases from V and 9 bases from J, with 19 bases between. Here the CDR3 reads CASSSVGGPGGEQFF. The CDR3 DNA follows: TGCGCCAGCAGCTCCGTGGGAGGGCCAGGGGGTGAGCAGTTCTTC.

The chain links TRBV30 to TRBJ2-1; TRBD2 aligns across 7 bases. CDR3 length equals 16 residues. Germline V gene data show CDR1 as GTSNPN and CDR2 as SVGIG (reference sequence). V lost 3 bases and J lost 3; bases outside the gene matches: 11. CDR3 in amino acids: CAWRYPPGLFYNEQFF. In DNA, the CDR3 is TGTGCCTGGAGATATCCCCCGGGACTATTCTACAATGAGCAGTTCTTC.

The chain uses TRBV27 and TRBJ1-6; D uncertain. CDR1 MNHEY and CDR2 SMNVEV come from the germline V gene (reference sequence). The ends were cut back, 5 bases at V and 6 bases at J, with 8 bases in the middle. The CDR3 is 13 amino acids. The DNA for the CDR3 is TGTGCCAGCAGTGTCTCGGGTAATTCACCCCTCCACTTT. The encoded protein is CASSVSGNSPLHF.

This clone was detected only a few times. Other DNA sequences in this sample translate to the same CDR3. This chain links TRBV9 with TRBJ1-1; D uncertain. Trimming cost V 0 bases and J 4 bases, with 7 bases left between them. Germline assignment: CDR1 SGDLS and CDR2 YYNGEE. The CDR3 contains 13 residues. Here the CDR3 DNA reads TGTGCCAGCAGCGTAGCCTGGGCCACTGAAGCTTTCTTT. This sequence encodes CASSVAWATEAFF.

This clone was found many times. The chain employs TRBV4-2 and TRBJ2-3; 8 bases line up with TRBD2. In germline, CDR1 is LGHNA, CDR2 YNFKEQ. V lost 0 bases, J lost 3 bases, and 11 bases stayed unmatched. This CDR3 spans 18 amino acids. This CDR3 is CASSQERGAGDGTDTQYF. The DNA for the CDR3 is TGTGCCAGCAGCCAAGAAAGAGGAGCGGGAGATGGGACAGATACGCAGTATTTT.

This clone was seen a single time. The chain carries TRBV6-6 and TRBJ2-3; TRBD2 is a possible D gene (6 bases). V was trimmed by 5 bases and J by 1 base, leaving 7 bases between them. Germline lookup yields CDR1 MNHNY and CDR2 SVGAGI (reference sequence). The CDR3 covers 13 residues. The CDR3 nucleotides read TGTGCCAGCAGTGAGCGGGGCACAGATACGCAGTATTTT. Translating gives CASSERGTDTQYF.

The rearrangement uses TRBV28 and TRBJ1-1, with a weak D call TRBD1 (6 bases). Germline assignment: CDR1 MDHEN and CDR2 SYDVKM. CDR3 size: 16 residues. Trimming removed 5 bases at V and 5 bases at J, with 21 bases between. CDR3 DNA sequence: TGTGCCAGCAGTCTCTTGCGGGGGGCTGTGGAGACTGAAGCTTTCTTT. This gives the protein CASSLLRGAVETEAFF. The variable domain in full, completed from reference TRBV28 and TRBJ1-1, reads DVKVTQSSRYLVKRTGEKVFLECVQDMDHENMFWYRQDPGLGLRLIYFSYDVKMKEKGDIPEGYSVSREKKERFSLILESASTNQTSMYLCASSLLRGAVETEAFFGQGTRLTVV.

About this clone itself: The sample contains more than one DNA sequence encoding this CDR3. The gene calls are TRBV9 and TRBJ2-2, with a tentative D call TRBD1 (6 bases). Trimming took off 6 bases at V and 5 bases at J, with 11 bases between the two ends. This CDR3 spans 13 amino acids. CDR1 is SGDLS and CDR2 is YYNGEE in the germline V gene. CDR3: CASTLGGTGELFF. CDR3 DNA: TGTGCCAGCACCCTAGGGGGTACCGGGGAGCTGTTTTTT.

The V call is TRBV28, the J call TRBJ2-7; 8 bases match TRBD2. The V segment lost 3 bases and the J segment 5 bases; nucleotides outside the gene matches: 15. The CDR3 covers 17 residues. Germline V gene lookup returns CDR1 MDHEN and CDR2 SYDVKM. In nucleotides, the CDR3 is TGTGCCAGCAGTTTCCCTCCGGGACTAGGGTGGTTAGACGAGCAGTACTTC. This codes for CASSFPPGLGWLDEQYF.

The CDR3 loop reads CASSQGGSRLGEQFF. The CDR3 DNA reads as TGTGCCAGCAGCCAAGGAGGGAGTCGATTAGGGGAGCAGTTCTTC. The chain carries TRBV4-2 and TRBJ2-1; the D gene is possibly TRBD2 (5 bases). V was clipped by 1 base and J by 10 bases, with 17 bases between them. CDR3 length: 15 amino acids. CDR1 is LGHNA and CDR2 is YNFKEQ in the germline V gene.

This clone was detected only a few times. This chain links TRBV11-2 with TRBJ2-5, with a weak D call TRBD2 (5 bases). There are 14 residues in the CDR3. From germline, CDR1 is SGHAT and CDR2 FQNNGV. Trimming removed 4 bases from V and 5 bases from J, with 14 bases in between. The CDR3 protein is CASSSRSGLETQYF. CDR3 DNA: TGTGCCAGCAGCTCCAGAAGCGGCCTGGAGACCCAGTACTTC.

With respect to this clone: This specimen includes other DNA sequences encoding the same CDR3. The V call is TRBV6-1, the J call TRBJ1-2, with D tentatively TRBD1 (5 bases). Trimming removed 5 bases from V and 8 bases from J, with 18 bases in between. The CDR3 has 14 amino acids. Germline CDR1 reads MNHNS; CDR2 reads SASEGT. In DNA, the CDR3 is TGTGCCAGCAGTTATACCGGGACCCCGGGCGGCTACACCTTC. Translation gives CASSYTGTPGGYTF.

This chain links TRBV4-1 with TRBJ2-7; 12 bases line up with TRBD2. CDR1 and CDR2 from the germline V gene are MGHRA and YSYEKL. The length of the CDR3 is 15 residues. J lost 3 bases, V lost 0 bases, and 0 bases had no gene match. The CDR3 loop is CASSQETSGSYEQYF. The CDR3 region has the DNA TGCGCCAGCAGCCAAGAGACTAGCGGGAGCTACGAGCAGTACTTC.

The chain links TRBV6-1 to TRBJ2-2, with TRBD2 matching over 9 bases. After removal of 7 bases from V and 6 bases from J, the junction contained 9 bases not matched to a gene. The length of the CDR3 is 15 residues. Germline CDR1 MNHNS, CDR2 SASEGT. The CDR3 nucleotides read TGTGCCAGCAACGATGAAGCGGGAGGCTCCGGGGAGCTGTTTTTT. Amino acids: CASNDEAGGSGELFF.

The J gene is TRBJ1-2, the V gene TRBV4-2, with 7 bases aligning to TRBD1. The length of the CDR3 is 15 residues. Germline V CDR1 and CDR2: LGHNA, YNFKEQ. V shed 6 bases, J shed 7 bases, and the junction held 14 bases outside the gene matches. DNA of the CDR3: TGTGCCAGCAGTTCCGAACAGGGGCGTCGAATTGGCTACACCTTC. The encoded protein is CASSSEQGRRIGYTF.

The genes are TRBV14 and TRBJ2-2, with TRBD2 identical over 14 bases. After removal of 0 bases from V and 10 bases from J, the junction contained 4 bases not matched to a gene. There are 16 residues in the CDR3. Germline V gives CDR1 SGHDN, CDR2 FVKESK. DNA of the CDR3: TGTGCCAGCAGCCAAGAGGGACTAGCGGGAGACAAGGAGCTGTTTTTT. Translating it yields CASSQEGLAGDKELFF.

This chain connects TRBV25-1 to TRBJ1-5; D might be TRBD1 (6 bases). The CDR3 consists of 18 residues. Germline V CDR1 and CDR2: MGHDK, SYGVNS. Trimming removed 0 bases at V and 3 bases at J, with 18 bases between. The CDR3 sequence is CASSEYRQDRRDNQPQHF. DNA of the CDR3: TGTGCCAGCAGTGAATACCGACAGGACAGACGAGACAATCAGCCCCAGCATTTT.

Points on this clone: This sample also contains other DNA sequences that code for the same CDR3. This chain joins TRBV5-4 and TRBJ2-7, with D hard to call. V was clipped by 3 bases and J by 1 base, with 2 bases between them. The CDR3 extends over 11 amino acids. Germline values: CDR1 SGHNT, CDR2 YYREEE (reference sequence). The DNA of the CDR3 is TGTGCCAGCAGCTCGTCCTACGAGCAGTACTTC. Translation: CASSSSYEQYF.

This clone was detected only a few times. The J gene is TRBJ2-5, the V gene TRBV11-3; unclear D gene. The J call may be faulty, since TRBJ2-7 better matches the DNA end. Per the germline V gene, CDR1 is SGHNT and CDR2 is YENEEA. The CDR3 has 14 residues. The CDR3 region is CASSLSPSSYEQYF. The CDR3 DNA sequence: TGTGCCAGCAGCTTAAGCCCCAGCTCCTACGAGCAGTACTTC.

V gene TRBV7-8 combines with J gene TRBJ2-7; 7 bases agree with TRBD1. The germline V gene encodes CDR1 SGHVS and CDR2 FQNEAQ. V lost 5 bases and J lost 4; bases outside the gene matches: 8. The CDR3 length is 14 residues. As DNA, the CDR3 is TGTGCCAGCAGCCCCCGACAGGGTGGGTACGAGCAGTACTTC. Translating it yields CASSPRQGGYEQYF.

The chain recombines TRBV7-6 with TRBJ1-4; no clear D. V was trimmed by 1 base and J by 7 bases, leaving 13 bases between them. This CDR3 contains 15 residues. The germline CDR1 and CDR2 sequences are SGHVS and FNYEAQ. In DNA, the CDR3 is TGTGCCAGCAGCTTAGAGCCGAGGGTACCTGAAAAACTGTTTTTT. It translates to CASSLEPRVPEKLFF.

V usage is TRBV27 and J usage is TRBJ2-7; perhaps D is TRBD1 or TRBD2 (6 bases each). Germline values: CDR1 MNHEY, CDR2 SMNVEV (reference sequence). This CDR3 region has 18 residues. Trimming took 7 bases from V and 2 from J, leaving 27 bases between them. The CDR3 DNA is TGTGCCAGCACCTTATATGGTAGGGGGGCTAGCGTGCCCTACGAGCAGTACTTC. This gives the protein CASTLYGRGASVPYEQYF.

The V gene is TRBV11-3, the J gene TRBJ1-2, with 12 bases lining up with TRBD1. This CDR3 spans 18 amino acids. V gave up 5 bases and J gave up 0 bases; unmatched junction bases: 10. Per germline, CDR1 SGHNT and CDR2 YENEEA. The CDR3 DNA sequence: TGTGCCAGCAGCAATCTGGGACAGGGGGCCTCAGCTAACTATGGCTACACCTTC. This sequence encodes CASSNLGQGASANYGYTF. Full variable domain (rest looked up from reference TRBV11-3 and TRBJ1-2): EAGVVQSPRYKIIEKKQPVAFWCNPISGHNTLYWYLQNLGQGPELLIRYENEEAVDDSQLPKDRFSAERLKGVDSTLKIQPAELGDSAVYLCASSNLGQGASANYGYTFGSGTRLTVV.

V is TRBV7-8 and J is TRBJ2-1; TRBD2 aligns across 13 bases. The CDR3 is 18 residues long. The junction had 14 bases not matched to a gene; V was cut back by 5 bases and J by 7 bases. Looked up from germline, CDR1 is SGHVS and CDR2 is FQNEAQ. The CDR3 coding sequence is TGTGCCAGCAGCCCGACTAGCGGGAGGCTCTCACGGTGGAATGAGCAGTTCTTC. Its translation: CASSPTSGRLSRWNEQFF.

The V and J genes are TRBV7-6 and TRBJ2-7; 9 nucleotides line up with TRBD1. V gave up 5 bases and J gave up 3 bases; unmatched junction bases: 23. Looked up from germline, CDR1 is SGHVS and CDR2 is FNYEAQ. The CDR3 loop spans 20 amino acids. The CDR3 sequence: CASSPATGTGSLTPFYEQYF. CDR3 sequence (DNA): TGTGCCAGCAGCCCTGCCACCGGGACAGGGTCCCTAACCCCCTTCTACGAGCAGTACTTC. Combining the CDR3 with reference TRBV7-6 and TRBJ2-7 gives the whole variable domain GAGVSQSPRYKVTKRGQDVALRCDPISGHVSLYWYRQALGQGPEFLTYFNYEAQQDKSGLPNDRFSAERPEGSISTLTIQRTEQRDSAMYRCASSPATGTGSLTPFYEQYFGPGTRLTVT.